This entry lists 22 T cell receptor beta chains sequenced from one sample in a study of regulatory and conventional T cells in RAG deficiency. Genomic DNA came from blood regulatory T cells gated CD4+ CD25-high CD127-low. Measured with immunoSEQ multiplex PCR; TCRdb has only the in-frame clones, and not every one. In the table there are roughly 11,000 clones, approximately 94% of which are singletons. This sample also appeared in a second study, on regulatory T cells. This second study notes: The primer mix had 52 TRBV and 13 TRBJ primers.

What was sequenced was CD127- CD25+ CD4+ Tregs sorted from blood. These receptors were collected from a human donor in good health.

Of note for this clone: Sequence at one end of the junction differs from germline and may be a read error. The DNA for the CDR3 is TGTGCCGGCAGCGCCACAGGGACGGTGAGACCCCTCCACTTT. Encoded protein: CAGSATGTVRPLHF. This chain joins TRBV9 and TRBJ1-6, with TRBD1 as a possible D gene (6 bases). Per germline, CDR1 SGDLS and CDR2 YYNGEE. The CDR3 is made up of 14 amino acids.

As concerns this clone: The same CDR3 also results from other DNA sequences found in this sample. The V call is TRBV6-6, the J call TRBJ1-2; possible D gene TRBD1, 6 bases. In germline, CDR1 is MNHNY, CDR2 SVGAGI (reference sequence). V lost 6 bases and J 7 bases, leaving 15 bases between the germline ends. The CDR3 runs to 13 residues. The CDR3 is CASRTTGLLGYTF. Written as DNA, the CDR3 is TGTGCCAGCAGAACGACAGGACTCCTTGGCTACACCTTC.

This clone came up a few times. The rearrangement joins TRBV5-4 to TRBJ1-1, with D maybe TRBD1 (6 bases). This CDR3 comprises 17 residues. Deletions cut 1 base from V and 4 bases from J, with 20 bases between. Germline V lookup: CDR1 SGHNT, CDR2 YYREEE (reference sequence). CDR3 in amino acids: CASSLRQVAPRGTEAFF. The DNA of the CDR3 is TGTGCCAGCAGCTTGAGACAGGTGGCCCCCCGGGGCACTGAAGCTTTCTTT.

The V gene is TRBV18, the J gene TRBJ1-6; D remains unclear. The germline V and J ends were trimmed by 4 bases and 7 bases, with 14 bases remaining between them. In germline, CDR1 is KGHSH, CDR2 LQKENI. The CDR3 runs 15 residues. The DNA of the CDR3 is TGTGCCAGCTCACTGGGCCCCGGCGAAAATTCACCCCTCCACTTT. Translated: CASSLGPGENSPLHF. The full variable domain, its missing parts supplied by reference TRBV18 and TRBJ1-6, is NAGVMQNPRHLVRRRGQEARLRCSPMKGHSHVYWYRQLPEEGLKFMVYLQKENIIDESGMPKERFSAEFPKEGPSILRIQQVVRGDSAAYFCASSLGPGENSPLHFGNGTRLTVT.

The genes are TRBV7-2 and TRBJ1-1; 9 bases agree with TRBD1. Germline CDR1 is SGHTA and CDR2 is FQGNSA. CDR3 size: 15 residues. J was trimmed by 3 bases and V by 3 bases; bases with no gene match: 5. The CDR3 spells CASSLGQGRDTEAFF. CDR3 bases: TGTGCCAGCAGCTTGGGACAGGGTAGGGACACTGAAGCTTTCTTT. Full variable domain (outside the CDR3, taken from reference TRBV7-2 and TRBJ1-1): GAGVSQSPSNKVTEKGKDVELRCDPISGHTALYWYRQSLGQGLEFLIYFQGNSAPDKSGLPSDRFSAERTGGSVSTLTIQRTQQEDSAVYLCASSLGQGRDTEAFFGQGTRLTVV.

The gene calls are TRBV7-4 and TRBJ2-3, with D perhaps matching TRBD2 (7 bases). Germline CDR1 SGHVT, CDR2 SQSDAQ. CDR3 length: 15 amino acids. V was trimmed by 5 bases and J by 0 bases, leaving 12 bases between them. The CDR3 region has the DNA TGTGCCAGCAGCGGGAGGGACAAGAGCACAGATACGCAGTATTTT. The encoded protein is CASSGRDKSTDTQYF.

This sequence joins TRBV6-6 and TRBJ1-2; 9 nucleotides align to TRBD1. The trim removed 2 bases at V and 6 bases at J, leaving 1 base unmatched. The CDR3 loop spans 13 amino acids. CDR1 and CDR2 (germline): MNHNY, SVGAGI (reference sequence). CDR3 nucleotide sequence: TGTGCCAGCAGTTACCGACAGGGGGATGGCTACACCTTC. Translated, it gives CASSYRQGDGYTF.

The rearrangement joins TRBV10-3 to TRBJ2-7; D unclear. CDR1 and CDR2 (germline): ENHRY, SYGVKD. This CDR3 comprises 11 residues. V was shortened by 10 bases and J by 7 bases, with 14 bases between the two germline ends. CDR3: CATSTEWEQYF. In DNA, the CDR3 is TGTGCCACGTCTACCGAGTGGGAGCAGTACTTC.

The V call is TRBV19, the J call TRBJ1-5; maybe TRBD1 (6 bases). This CDR3 is 15 amino acids long. CDR1 is LNHDA and CDR2 is SQIVND in the germline V gene (reference sequence). The V end was cut by 4 bases, the J end by 7 bases, with 17 bases between. CDR3 sequence: CASSTKGGAEQPQHF. DNA of the CDR3: TGTGCCAGTAGTACCAAAGGGGGGGCCGAGCAGCCCCAGCATTTT.

The J gene is TRBJ2-5, the V gene TRBV13, with 8 positions matching TRBD1. This CDR3 is 15 amino acids long. The junction had 7 bases not matched to a gene; V was cut back by 5 bases and J by 2 bases. Germline lookup yields CDR1 PRHDT and CDR2 FYEKMQ (reference sequence). DNA for the CDR3: TGTGCCAGCAGCCTACAGGGGGGAGATCAAGAGACCCAGTACTTC. It is translated as CASSLQGGDQETQYF.

The chain carries TRBV5-1 and TRBJ2-7; 11 bases map to TRBD1. The CDR3 has 15 residues. The germline V gene has CDR1 SGHRS and CDR2 YFSETQ. V trimming: 0 bases; J trimming: 3 bases; junction bases outside the gene matches: 2. CDR3 sequence: CASSLAGTGGYEQYF. DNA of the CDR3: TGCGCCAGCAGCTTGGCCGGGACAGGGGGCTACGAGCAGTACTTC.

The chain is built from TRBV7-9 and TRBJ1-2; TRBD1 is a possible D gene (5 bases). CDR3 size: 14 residues. The germline CDR1 and CDR2 sequences are SEHNR and FQNEAQ (reference sequence). V lost 0 bases and J 6 bases, leaving 11 bases between the germline ends. CDR3 amino acids: CASSLARVSDGYTF. The DNA of the CDR3 is TGTGCCAGCAGCTTAGCCAGGGTATCTGATGGCTACACCTTC.

Of note for this clone: Other DNA sequences of this sample code for an identical CDR3. V and J are TRBV18 and TRBJ1-2, with D uncertain. Trimming removed 0 bases from V and 5 bases from J, with 7 bases in between. The CDR3 is 13 residues long. Germline V gives CDR1 KGHSH, CDR2 LQKENI. The chain's CDR3 is CASSPPASYGYTF. The CDR3, as DNA: TGTGCCAGCTCACCACCGGCATCTTATGGCTACACCTTC.

This chain joins TRBV2 and TRBJ2-5; TRBD1 agrees at 8 bases. The V segment lost 11 bases and the J segment 6 bases; nucleotides outside the gene matches: 11. CDR1 is SNHLY, CDR2 FYNNEI, per germline. The CDR3 has 13 amino acids. CDR3 in DNA: TGTGCCCTCCTGGGACAGGCTTTGAAGACCCAGTACTTC. Amino acids: CALLGQALKTQYF.

For the CDR3, the DNA is TGTGCCAGCAGCTCAACAGGGGGTGGGTTAGTGTACTATGGCTACACCTTC. This gives the protein CASSSTGGGLVYYGYTF. The V gene is TRBV7-8, the J gene TRBJ1-2, with 8 positions matching TRBD1. Losses at the gene ends were 4 bases for V and 3 bases for J; bases not matched to a gene: 13. This CDR3 spans 17 amino acids. Germline assignment: CDR1 SGHVS and CDR2 FQNEAQ. The full variable domain, in which reference TRBV7-8 and TRBJ1-2 provide the parts outside the CDR3, is GAGVSQSPRYKVAKRGQDVALRCDPISGHVSLFWYQQALGQGPEFLTYFQNEAQLDKSGLPSDRFFAERPEGSVSTLKIQRTQQEDSAVYLCASSSTGGGLVYYGYTFGSGTRLTVV.

The chain recombines TRBV4-1 with TRBJ2-1; 9 positions agree with TRBD1. The length of the CDR3 is 13 residues. The germline V gene encodes CDR1 MGHRA and CDR2 YSYEKL. V shed 11 bases, J shed 9 bases, and the junction held 11 bases outside the gene matches. The DNA of the CDR3 is TGCGCCGTAGGAAAGACAGGGGGGTTTGAGCAGTTCTTC. Protein product: CAVGKTGGFEQFF.

The rearrangement uses TRBV27 and TRBJ2-3, with 9 nucleotides matching TRBD2. The CDR3 contains 15 residues. Germline CDR1 reads MNHEY; CDR2 reads SMNVEV (reference sequence). Trimming cost V 3 bases and J 5 bases; bases outside gene matches: 6. The CDR3 loop is CASSFPRGGLDTQYF. The CDR3 DNA follows: TGTGCCAGCAGTTTTCCGCGGGGGGGCTTAGATACGCAGTATTTT.

The J gene is TRBJ2-3, the V gene TRBV10-3; 7 nucleotides align to TRBD1. The germline V gene encodes CDR1 ENHRY and CDR2 SYGVKD. Losses at the gene ends were 8 bases for V and 3 bases for J; bases not matched to a gene: 8. The CDR3 runs 14 residues. The CDR3 DNA reads as TGTGCCATCCGACAGGGAGCCATAACAGATACGCAGTATTTT. Encoded protein: CAIRQGAITDTQYF.

The CDR3 region has the DNA TGTGCCAGAAGCTTTAGTGGGGGGGTGATAAATGAGCAGTTCTTC. It codes for CARSFSGGVINEQFF. This rearrangement joins TRBV5-3 to TRBJ2-1; 7 bases line up with TRBD2. TRBV5-3 is identified as an open reading frame with a role that is uncertain. The V gene end was trimmed by 2 bases and the J gene end by 7 bases; junction bases not matched to a gene: 9. This CDR3 contains 15 residues.

This CDR3 is CASSFARGGDNEQFF. The CDR3 region has the DNA TGTGCCAGCAGCTTCGCGCGGGGGGGTGACAATGAGCAGTTCTTC. The V gene is TRBV5-6, the J gene TRBJ2-1, with 9 nucleotides matching TRBD2. The germline V gene encodes CDR1 SGHDT and CDR2 YYEEEE. This CDR3 spans 15 amino acids. Losses at the gene ends were 2 bases for V and 5 bases for J; bases not matched to a gene: 5.

V is TRBV5-1 and J is TRBJ1-6; unclear D gene. CDR1 and CDR2 from the germline V gene are SGHRS and YFSETQ. V was shortened by 0 bases and J by 3 bases, with 4 bases between the two germline ends. This CDR3 region has 14 residues. CDR3 sequence (DNA): TGCGCCAGCAGCTTGGGACACTATAATTCACCCCTCCACTTT. Its translation is CASSLGHYNSPLHF. The full variable domain, with the rest looked up from reference TRBV5-1 and TRBJ1-6, is KAGVTQTPRYLIKTRGQQVTLSCSPISGHRSVSWYQQTPGQGLQFLFEYFSETQRNKGNFPGRFSGRQFSNSRSEMNVSTLELGDSALYLCASSLGHYNSPLHFGNGTRLTVT.

This sequence joins TRBV19 and TRBJ2-7, with TRBD1 as a possible D gene (8 bases). The CDR3 has 15 residues. Trimming stripped 3 bases from V and 2 bases from J, with 14 bases between. CDR1 and CDR2 (germline): LNHDA, SQIVND (reference sequence). CDR3 nucleotides: TGTGCCAGTAGTATGGGGGGGACAGGAGCCTACGAGCAGTACTTC. This sequence encodes CASSMGGTGAYEQYF.